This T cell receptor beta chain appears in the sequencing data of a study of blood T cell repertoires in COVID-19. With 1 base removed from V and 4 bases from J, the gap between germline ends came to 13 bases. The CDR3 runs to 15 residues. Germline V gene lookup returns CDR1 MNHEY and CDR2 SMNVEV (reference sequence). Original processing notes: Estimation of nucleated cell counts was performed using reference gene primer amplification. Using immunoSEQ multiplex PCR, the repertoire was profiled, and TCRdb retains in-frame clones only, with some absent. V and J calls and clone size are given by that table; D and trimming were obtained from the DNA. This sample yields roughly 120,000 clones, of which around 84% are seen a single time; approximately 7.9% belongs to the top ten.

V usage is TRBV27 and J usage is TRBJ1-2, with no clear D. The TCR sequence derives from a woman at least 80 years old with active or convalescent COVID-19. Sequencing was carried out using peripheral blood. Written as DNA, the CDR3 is TGTGCCAGCAGTTTATTGGCCAGTCGGGGCTATGGCTACACCTTC. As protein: CASSLLASRGYGYTF.